These 14 T cell receptor beta chains originate from one sample sequenced in a study of Graves' ophthalmopathy and Graves' hyperthyroidism. Amplification of TCR beta CDR3 regions used RNA transcripts. HTBI primers served in a first-round RT-PCR, which a second-round multiplex PCR followed. Each CDR3 protein gets one entry after TCRdb re-called the multiplex PCR reads with MiXCR. The profile covers about 1.1 million distinct CDR3 sequences, with around a third appearing a single time and around 10% taken by the ten largest. Material for sequencing was peripheral blood or thyroid tissue (not recorded which). The receptors derive from an adult man with Graves' hyperthyroidism.

This clonotype was counted at least ten times. This chain links TRBV7-3 with TRBJ2-5, with D possibly matching TRBD2 (5 bases). Germline CDR1 and CDR2: SGHTA and FQGTGA. CDR3 length equals 15 residues. V gave up 5 bases and J gave up 4 bases, with 17 bases separating them. CDR3: CASSARGSGPETQYF. CDR3 nucleotides: TGTGCCAGCAGCGCACGGGGATCTGGGCCAGAGACCCAGTACTTC.

This clonotype was recorded at least ten times. This chain connects TRBV13 to TRBJ2-7; TRBD2 matches at 9 bases. V gave up 0 bases and J gave up 4 bases; unmatched junction bases: 7. Germline lookup yields CDR1 PRHDT and CDR2 FYEKMQ (reference sequence). The CDR3 has 16 residues. The chain's CDR3 is CASSLGDGTSSYEQYF. CDR3 nucleotide sequence: TGTGCCAGCAGCTTAGGGGATGGGACTAGCTCTTACGAGCAGTACTTC.

Regarding this clonotype: No conserved phenylalanine or tryptophan ends this CDR3, so it is likely a read error. The chain has TRBV24-1 and TRBJ1-2, with D tentatively TRBD1 (5 bases). The CDR3 runs 14 residues. Germline-derived CDR1 and CDR2 are KGHDR and SFDVKD. V was clipped by 9 bases and J by 2 bases, with 15 bases between them. The CDR3 reads CATRGTKGNYGYTS. CDR3 bases: TGTGCCACCCGTGGGACCAAGGGGAACTATGGCTACACCTCC.

Notes on this clonotype: One end of the junction fails to match germline, which may point to a read error. The chain recombines TRBV10-3 with TRBJ2-6; D might be TRBD2 (6 bases). Germline V CDR1 and CDR2: ENHRY, SYGVKD. The CDR3 runs to 13 residues. CDR3 residues: CASSYRGTNVLTF. The CDR3 nucleotides are TGTGCCAGCAGTTACCGGGGGACCAACGTCCTGACTTTC.

This clonotype was picked up one time. This chain links TRBV7-2 with TRBJ1-1; a weak D match, TRBD1 (6 bases). The CDR3 extends over 14 amino acids. Trimming removed 8 bases from V and 4 bases from J, with 17 bases in between. The germline gives CDR1 SGHTA, CDR2 FQGNSA. CDR3 nucleotides: TGTGCCAGCGGCCTGGGGGCAGGGAGCACTGAAGCTTTCTTT. This sequence encodes CASGLGAGSTEAFF.

V and J are TRBV7-2 and TRBJ2-2; 9 bases fit TRBD2. Germline V gives CDR1 SGHTA, CDR2 FQGNSA. The CDR3 is made up of 16 amino acids. The trim removed 5 bases at V and 6 bases at J, leaving 10 bases unmatched. CDR3 in DNA: TGTGCCAGCAGCCCATCCGCTGCGGGAGGGGCCGGGGAGCTGTTTTTT. It is translated as CASSPSAAGGAGELFF.

At least ten counts were recorded for this clonotype. The chain recombines TRBV24-1 with TRBJ1-5, with unresolved D. The ends were cut back, 5 bases at V and 1 base at J, with 11 bases in the middle. The germline V gene encodes CDR1 KGHDR and CDR2 SFDVKD. CDR3 length: 15 amino acids. CDR3 DNA sequence: TGTGCCACCAGTGGCCGACCTGGAAGCAATCAGCCCCAGCATTTT. This sequence encodes CATSGRPGSNQPQHF.

The table lists this clonotype with many counts. The V and J genes are TRBV6-5 and TRBJ2-7; the D is unclear. Deletions cut 0 bases from V and 5 bases from J, with 8 bases between. The germline V gene has CDR1 MNHEY and CDR2 SVGAGI. CDR3 length equals 13 residues. The CDR3 spells CASSYSLGHEQYF. DNA of the CDR3: TGTGCCAGCAGTTACTCCCTAGGGCACGAGCAGTACTTC.

This clonotype was counted ten times or more. V and J are TRBV10-1 and TRBJ1-1; a weak D match, TRBD1 (6 bases). Germline-derived CDR1 and CDR2 are WNHNN and SYGVQD (reference sequence). The ends were cut back, 9 bases at V and 4 bases at J, with 18 bases in the middle. The CDR3 is made up of 14 amino acids. The CDR3 sequence is CASSKNRAGTEAFF. In DNA, the CDR3 is TGCGCCAGTTCAAAAAACAGGGCAGGCACTGAAGCTTTCTTT.

This clonotype was seen at least ten times. The chain recombines TRBV20-1 with TRBJ2-5; the D gene is possibly TRBD1 (6 bases). Germline values: CDR1 DFQATT, CDR2 SNEGSKA (reference sequence). Trimming shortened V by 6 bases and J by 3 bases, and 11 bases separated the two germline ends. This CDR3 is 12 amino acids long. The CDR3: CSAVHREETQYF. The CDR3 DNA sequence: TGCAGTGCCGTACACAGGGAAGAGACCCAGTACTTC.

The V gene is TRBV9, the J gene TRBJ1-1; 9 nucleotides align to TRBD1. The CDR3 is 16 amino acids. With V trimmed by 1 base and J by 6 bases, 10 bases remained unmatched. Germline values: CDR1 SGDLS, CDR2 YYNGEE. The DNA of the CDR3 is TGTGCCAGCAGCGTATTGACAGGGGGGTTAGGCTCTGAAGCTTTCTTT. Translation: CASSVLTGGLGSEAFF.

Many counts were recorded for this clonotype. V gene TRBV5-6 combines with J gene TRBJ2-5; D call uncertain. The CDR3 consists of 13 residues. V was shortened by 4 bases and J by 5 bases, with 12 bases between the two germline ends. Germline-derived CDR1 and CDR2 are SGHDT and YYEEEE. CDR3 bases: TGTGCCAGCAGCGCGTCCCCAGAGGAGACCCAGTACTTC. Protein: CASSASPEETQYF.

This clonotype was seen only a few times. The rearrangement links TRBV19 to TRBJ2-2, with D perhaps assigned TRBD1 or TRBD2 (6 bases each). The CDR3 runs 15 residues. Between the trimmed V and J ends, which lost 7 bases and 5 bases, there was a span of 17 bases. Germline values: CDR1 LNHDA, CDR2 SQIVND (reference sequence). CDR3 DNA: TGTGCCAGTACTCTATGGGGGGCCCTTACCGGGGAGCTGTTTTTT. As protein: CASTLWGALTGELFF. The complete variable domain, with remaining parts taken from reference TRBV19 and TRBJ2-2, reads DGGITQSPKYLFRKEGQNVTLSCEQNLNHDAMYWYRQDPGQGLRLIYYSQIVNDFQKGDIAEGYSVSREKKESFPLTVTSAQKNPTAFYLCASTLWGALTGELFFGEGSRLTVL.

The V and J genes are TRBV20-1 and TRBJ2-7, with D tentatively TRBD2 (6 bases). Trimming took 3 bases from V and 3 from J, leaving 12 bases between them. This CDR3 contains 13 residues. Germline assignment: CDR1 DFQATT and CDR2 SNEGSKA (reference sequence). CDR3 region: CSASTGASYEQYF. DNA of the CDR3: TGCAGTGCTAGTACGGGAGCCAGCTACGAGCAGTACTTC.